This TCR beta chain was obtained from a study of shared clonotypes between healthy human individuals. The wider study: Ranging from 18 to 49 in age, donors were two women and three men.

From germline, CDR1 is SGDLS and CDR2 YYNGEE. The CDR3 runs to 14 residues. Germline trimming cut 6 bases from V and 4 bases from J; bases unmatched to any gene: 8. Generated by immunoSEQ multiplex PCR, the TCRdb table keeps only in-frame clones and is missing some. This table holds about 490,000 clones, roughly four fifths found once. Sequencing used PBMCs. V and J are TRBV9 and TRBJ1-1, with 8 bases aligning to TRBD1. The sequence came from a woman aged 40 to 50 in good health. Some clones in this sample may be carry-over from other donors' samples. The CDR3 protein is CASTLGDRGTEAFF. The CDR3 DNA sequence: TGTGCCAGCACGTTAGGAGACAGGGGCACTGAAGCTTTCTTT.